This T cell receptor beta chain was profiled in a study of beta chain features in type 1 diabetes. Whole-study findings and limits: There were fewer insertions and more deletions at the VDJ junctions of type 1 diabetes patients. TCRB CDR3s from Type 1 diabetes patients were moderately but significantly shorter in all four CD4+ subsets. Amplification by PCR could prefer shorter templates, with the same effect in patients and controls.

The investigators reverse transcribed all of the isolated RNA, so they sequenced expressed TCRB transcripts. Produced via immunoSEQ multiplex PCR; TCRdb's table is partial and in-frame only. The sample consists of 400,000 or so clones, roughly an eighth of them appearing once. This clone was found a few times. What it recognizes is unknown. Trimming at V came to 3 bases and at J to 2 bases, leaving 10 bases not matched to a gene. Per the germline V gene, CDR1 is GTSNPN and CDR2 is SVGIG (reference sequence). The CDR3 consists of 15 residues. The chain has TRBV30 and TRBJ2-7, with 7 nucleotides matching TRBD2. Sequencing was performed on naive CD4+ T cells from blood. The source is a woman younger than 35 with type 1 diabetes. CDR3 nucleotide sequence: TGTGCCTGGAGGGGAGAGCCTAGCGGCACCTACGAGCAGTACTTC. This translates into CAWRGEPSGTYEQYF.